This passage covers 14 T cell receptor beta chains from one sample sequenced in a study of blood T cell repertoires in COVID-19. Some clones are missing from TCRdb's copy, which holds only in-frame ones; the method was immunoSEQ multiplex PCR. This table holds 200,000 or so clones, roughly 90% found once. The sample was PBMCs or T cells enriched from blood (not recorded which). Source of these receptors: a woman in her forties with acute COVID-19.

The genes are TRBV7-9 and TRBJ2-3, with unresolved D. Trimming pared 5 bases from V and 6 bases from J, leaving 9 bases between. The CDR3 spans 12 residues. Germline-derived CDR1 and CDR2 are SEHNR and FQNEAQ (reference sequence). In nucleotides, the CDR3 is TGTGCCAGCAGCCCCCATCAGGATACGCAGTATTTT. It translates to CASSPHQDTQYF.

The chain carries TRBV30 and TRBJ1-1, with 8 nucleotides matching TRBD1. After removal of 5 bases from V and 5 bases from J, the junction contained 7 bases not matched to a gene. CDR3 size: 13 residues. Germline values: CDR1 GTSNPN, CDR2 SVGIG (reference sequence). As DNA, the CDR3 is TGTGCCTGGGCCACAGGGGGGAGGACTGAAGCTTTCTTT. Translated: CAWATGGRTEAFF. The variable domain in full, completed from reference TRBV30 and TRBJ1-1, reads SQTIHQWPATLVQPVGSPLSLECTVEGTSNPNLYWYRQAAGRGLQLLFYSVGIGQISSEVPQNLSASRPQDRQFILSSKKLLLSDSGFYLCAWATGGRTEAFFGQGTRLTVV.

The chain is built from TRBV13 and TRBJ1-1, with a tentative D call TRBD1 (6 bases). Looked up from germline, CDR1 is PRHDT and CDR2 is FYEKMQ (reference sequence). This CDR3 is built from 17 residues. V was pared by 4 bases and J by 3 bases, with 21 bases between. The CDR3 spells CASSSPQGTGWDTEAFF. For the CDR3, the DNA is TGTGCCAGCAGCTCCCCCCAGGGGACCGGGTGGGACACTGAAGCTTTCTTT.

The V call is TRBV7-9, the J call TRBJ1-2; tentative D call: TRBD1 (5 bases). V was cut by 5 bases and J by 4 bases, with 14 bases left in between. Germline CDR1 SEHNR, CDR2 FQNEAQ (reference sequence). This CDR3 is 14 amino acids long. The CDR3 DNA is TGTGCCAGCAGCGGGACTGGAGAGGGCTATGGCTACACCTTC. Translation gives CASSGTGEGYGYTF.

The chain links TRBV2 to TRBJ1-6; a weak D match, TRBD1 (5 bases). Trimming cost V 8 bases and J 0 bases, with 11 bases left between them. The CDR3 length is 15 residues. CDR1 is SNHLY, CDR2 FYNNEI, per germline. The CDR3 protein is CASWGRSSYNSPLHF. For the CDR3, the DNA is TGTGCCAGCTGGGGGAGGAGCTCCTATAATTCACCCCTCCACTTT.

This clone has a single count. CDR3: CASSDLSAPGYGYTF. The CDR3, as DNA: TGTGCCAGCAGTGATCTCTCAGCGCCCGGCTATGGCTACACCTTC. The chain links TRBV2 to TRBJ1-2, with D unresolved. The CDR3 has 15 amino acids. The V end was cut by 3 bases, the J end by 4 bases, with 15 bases between. Germline V CDR1 and CDR2: SNHLY, FYNNEI.

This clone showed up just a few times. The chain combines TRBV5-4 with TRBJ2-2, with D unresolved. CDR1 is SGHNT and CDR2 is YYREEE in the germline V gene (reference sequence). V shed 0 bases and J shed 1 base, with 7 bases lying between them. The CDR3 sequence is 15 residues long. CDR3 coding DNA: TGTGCCAGCAGCTTGGGATCGGTGAACACCGGGGAGCTGTTTTTT. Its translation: CASSLGSVNTGELFF.

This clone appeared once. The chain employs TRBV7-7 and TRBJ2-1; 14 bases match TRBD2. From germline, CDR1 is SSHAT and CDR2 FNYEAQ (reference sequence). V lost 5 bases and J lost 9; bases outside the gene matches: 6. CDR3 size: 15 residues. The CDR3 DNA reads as TGTGCCAGCAGCCCGGGACTAGCGGGGGTAGTTGAGCAGTTCTTC. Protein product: CASSPGLAGVVEQFF.

CDR3 in DNA: TGTGCCAGCAGCGCAACCAGGGGGACGGGCACTGAAGCTTTCTTT. The encoded protein is CASSATRGTGTEAFF. The rearrangement uses TRBV9 and TRBJ1-1; 7 positions agree with TRBD1. V lost 3 bases, J lost 4 bases, and 9 bases stayed unmatched. Germline-derived CDR1 and CDR2 are SGDLS and YYNGEE. The CDR3 is made up of 15 amino acids. The full variable domain, completed using reference TRBV9 and TRBJ1-1, is DSGVTQTPKHLITATGQRVTLRCSPRSGDLSVYWYQQSLDQGLQFLIQYYNGEERAKGNILERFSAQQFPDLHSELNLSSLELGDSALYFCASSATRGTGTEAFFGQGTRLTVV.

As DNA, the CDR3 is TGCAGCGTTATACAGGGGGCGGGCTATGGCTACACCTTC. Protein sequence: CSVIQGAGYGYTF. The chain joins TRBV29-1 to TRBJ1-2; 9 nucleotides match TRBD1. Germline-derived CDR1 and CDR2 are SQVTM and ANQGSEA. This CDR3 region has 13 residues. J was trimmed by 4 bases and V by 5 bases; bases with no gene match: 5. The variable domain in full, completed from reference TRBV29-1 and TRBJ1-2, reads SAVISQKPSRDICQRGTSLTIQCQVDSQVTMMFWYRQQPGQSLTLIATANQGSEATYESGFVIDKFPISRPNLTFSTLTVSNMSPEDSSIYLCSVIQGAGYGYTFGSGTRLTVV.

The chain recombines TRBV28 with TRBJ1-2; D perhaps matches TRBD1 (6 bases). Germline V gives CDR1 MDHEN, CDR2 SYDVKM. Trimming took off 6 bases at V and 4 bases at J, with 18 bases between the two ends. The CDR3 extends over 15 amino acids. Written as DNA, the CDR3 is TGTGCCAGCAGCATTACAGGGAAGACAGGCTATGGCTACACCTTC. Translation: CASSITGKTGYGYTF.

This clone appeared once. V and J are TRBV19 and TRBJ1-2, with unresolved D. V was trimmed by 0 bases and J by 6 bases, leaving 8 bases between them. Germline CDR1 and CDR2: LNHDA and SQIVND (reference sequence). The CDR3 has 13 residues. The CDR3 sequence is CASSIEVTDGYTF. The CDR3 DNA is TGTGCCAGTAGTATAGAGGTAACAGATGGCTACACCTTC.

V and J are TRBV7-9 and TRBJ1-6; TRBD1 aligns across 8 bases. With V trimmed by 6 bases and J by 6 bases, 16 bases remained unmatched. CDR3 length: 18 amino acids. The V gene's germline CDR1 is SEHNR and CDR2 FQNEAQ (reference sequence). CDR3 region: CASRADRDYSLGNSPLHF. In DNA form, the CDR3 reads TGTGCCAGCAGGGCGGACAGGGACTATTCCTTAGGTAATTCACCCCTCCACTTT.

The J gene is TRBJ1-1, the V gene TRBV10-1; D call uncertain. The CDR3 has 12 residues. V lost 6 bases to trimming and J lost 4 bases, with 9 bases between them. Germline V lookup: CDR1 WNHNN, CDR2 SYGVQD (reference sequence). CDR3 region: CASSRSSTEAFF. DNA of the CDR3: TGCGCCAGCAGCCGGAGCAGCACTGAAGCTTTCTTT.